This TCR beta chain was captured in a study of OX40 agonist ivuxolimab in advanced cancers. Trimming took off 8 bases at V and 10 bases at J, with 9 bases between the two ends. Germline V gene sequence: CDR1 LNHDA, CDR2 SQIVND (reference sequence). The CDR3 sequence is 10 residues long. Libraries were prepared by immunoSEQ multiplex PCR; TCRdb keeps only in-frame clonotypes and omits some of them. The repertoire holds 50,000 to 75,000 clones, over 80% seen once, with under 2.5% in the top ten. This TCR was recovered from an adult with an advanced solid tumor such as melanoma, head and neck, liver or kidney cancer. The sequenced sample was CD4+ or CD8+ T cells sorted from blood, obtained in a trial of the OX40 agonist ivuxolimab. The genes are TRBV19 and TRBJ2-4; weak D call: TRBD2 (6 bases). The CDR3 sequence: CASGTLIQYF. In nucleotides, the CDR3 is TGTGCCAGTGGGACTTTGATTCAGTACTTC.